The entry below describes one TCR beta chain. The antigen it binds to is not known. One base away there is no much larger clone; base qualities are not given. The data were taken from a study of blood T cell repertoires in COVID-19 (dated by TCRdb to 2019 to 2021). As for the study more broadly: The collaborator samples originated in the United States, Italy and Spain and spanned the acute and convalescent phases of COVID-19. The prospective study material was composed of cDNA or gDNA derived from T cells, B-cell-depleted T cells, or PBMCs. Subjects who had been exposed to COVID-19, were actively infected with it, or had recovered from it provided the deeply sampled blood TCRbeta repertoires that made up the dataset. The repertoires were made available in a free public database intended to serve as a resource for research on the immune response to SARS-CoV-2. Samples were obtained from the ongoing ImmuneRACE study (first 160 participants) and from over 1,000 subjects provided by 6 global collaborators. Nearly every sample came with metadata listing a de-identified subject ID, COVID-19 status, age in years and sex. HLA class I and class II types, where available, came from metadata supplied by the sample provider rather than from assay-based typing.

The CDR3 measures 13 amino acids from cysteine to phenylalanine. This entry keeps only the CDR3 DNA: 39 bases, framed from base 1. Deletion took 5 bases off V and 3 bases off J, with a span of 11 bases between the germline ends. CDR1 and CDR2 (MDHEN, SYDVKM) derive from the germline V gene. TCRbeta CDR3 regions were amplified from genomic DNA by means of the immunoSEQ Assay, a bias-controlled multiplex PCR. In the original analysis: Nucleated cell counts per sample were estimated from amplification of reference gene primers within the assay. Sequence reads were collapsed and filtered to measure the absolute abundance of every unique TCRbeta CDR3 rearrangement. For each sample, productive Simpson clonality was calculated as the square root of Simpson's diversity index over productive rearrangements. Here the immuneACCESS table is served through TCRdb, limited to in-frame sequences with V and J called. Missing clones are a known gap in these copies; in checked studies unresolved V genes cover under half, and the rest lacks a known reason. The V and J calls and clone size are taken from that table; D and trimming were inferred from the DNA. The sample data list 90,000 to 120,000 clones, and approximately 90% of these were observed just once. Around 6.5% of the sample comes from the top ten.

Whole blood was collected in K2EDTA tubes by collaborating institutions according to the institutions' own protocols. For TCRbeta analysis, collaborators shipped samples as frozen whole blood, isolated PBMCs, or DNA extracted from either of those sample types. What the study reported, not specific to this receptor: Clinical and demographic metadata were provided uncurated, with the amount varying by source and participant.

The sequenced material came from peripheral blood. The source of this sequence is a man aged 50-59 years with active or convalescent COVID-19. The rearrangement combines TRBV28 with TRBJ2-7, with TRBD1 tentatively as D gene (6 bases match). The DNA reads TGTGCCAGCAGTCTGACAGGATACTACGAGCAGTACTTC. Its product reads: CASSLTGYYEQYF.